These T cell receptor beta chains were read from a single sample in a study of blood T cell repertoires in COVID-19. Generated by immunoSEQ multiplex PCR, the TCRdb table keeps only in-frame clones and is missing some. The table records 60,000 to 70,000 clones, roughly 85% of them present only once. Sequencing was performed on peripheral blood. The receptor set was obtained from a woman aged 60-70 years with acute or convalescent COVID-19. CDR3s include the opening cysteine and the closing phenylalanine or tryptophan. The order of the fields is CDR3 protein, CDR3 DNA, V gene, D gene, J gene, clone size. D genes are given only for firm matches. Clone size is shown for a subset of rows, as once, few, many or a class of expanded clone.

CASSLMVATTINYGYTF,TGTGCCAGCAGCTTAATGGTGGCGACTACGATTAACTATGGCTACACCTTC,TRBV7-2,.,TRBJ1-2,few
CASSESPRTGLGYTF,TGTGCCAGCAGTGAAAGCCCAAGGACAGGGTTAGGCTACACCTTC,TRBV2,TRBD1,TRBJ1-2,.
CATGGGQGRNNEQFF,TGTGCCACCGGGGGGGGACAGGGCAGGAACAATGAGCAGTTCTTC,TRBV3-1/TRBV3-2,.,TRBJ2-1,.
CASSGTVSYEQYF,TGTGCCAGCAGCGGGACTGTCTCCTACGAGCAGTACTTC,TRBV5-4,.,TRBJ2-7,once
CASTRSSGTPLHF,TGTGCCAGCACACGATCCTCCGGGACACCCCTCCACTTT,TRBV2,.,TRBJ1-6,.
CASSLGDRRRNNEQFF,TGTGCCAGCAGCTTGGGAGACAGGAGAAGAAACAATGAGCAGTTCTTC,TRBV5-4,.,TRBJ2-1,.
CASSQGQGRNGYTF,TGTGCCAGCAGCCAGGGACAGGGGAGGAATGGCTACACCTTC,TRBV3-1/TRBV3-2,TRBD1,TRBJ1-2,.
CASSLWTGAGEKLFF,TGTGCCAGCAGCCTTTGGACAGGGGCGGGCGAAAAACTGTTTTTT,TRBV3-1/TRBV3-2,TRBD1,TRBJ1-4,.
CASSYPDSVNSYEQYF,TGTGCCAGCAGTTATCCCGATAGCGTTAACTCCTACGAGCAGTACTTC,TRBV6-5,.,TRBJ2-7,.
CASSRGNYEQYF,TGTGCCAGCAGCCGGGGGAATTACGAGCAGTACTTC,TRBV6-6,.,TRBJ2-7,few
CASSQGDSSSYEQYF,TGCGCCAGCAGCCAAGGGGACAGTTCTTCCTACGAGCAGTACTTC,TRBV4-1,TRBD1,TRBJ2-7,.
CASSNNQGALTTEAFF,TGTGCCAGCAGTAATAACCAGGGGGCCCTGACCACTGAAGCTTTCTTT,TRBV2,TRBD1,TRBJ1-1,.
CASSLGPQDEQFF,TGTGCCAGCAGCTTAGGTCCCCAGGATGAGCAGTTCTTC,TRBV7-2,.,TRBJ2-1,.
CASTPAGGPHNQPQHF,TGTGCCAGCACTCCGGCAGGGGGCCCGCACAATCAGCCCCAGCATTTT,TRBV28,TRBD1,TRBJ1-5,.
CASSPSGGAGIGELFF,TGTGCCAGCAGCCCAAGCGGGGGGGCCGGCATCGGGGAGCTGTTTTTT,TRBV7-2,TRBD2,TRBJ2-2,few
CARDGESGELFF,TGTGCCCGAGACGGAGAGTCCGGGGAGCTGTTTTTT,TRBV30,.,TRBJ2-2,.
CASNRVSGANVLTF,TGTGCCAGCAACAGGGTTTCTGGGGCCAACGTCCTGACTTTC,TRBV5-6,.,TRBJ2-6,once
CASSLLNSPLHF,TGTGCCAGCAGTTTACTAAATTCACCCCTCCACTTT,TRBV27,.,TRBJ1-6,.
CASSLEASSYEQYF,TGCGCCAGCAGCTTGGAAGCGAGCTCCTACGAGCAGTACTTC,TRBV5-1,.,TRBJ2-7,.
CASSLAVGRQETQYF,TGTGCCAGCAGCTTGGCGGTGGGCCGCCAAGAGACCCAGTACTTC,TRBV5-5,.,TRBJ2-5,.
CASSRGQGTNQPQHF,TGTGCCAGCAGTCGGGGACAGGGGACCAATCAGCCCCAGCATTTT,TRBV9,TRBD1,TRBJ1-5,once
CASSLGRYTEAFF,TGTGCCAGCAGCTTAGGCCGGTACACTGAAGCTTTCTTT,TRBV13,.,TRBJ1-1,.
CASSVRGDPEAFF,TGCGCCAGCAGCGTCCGGGGTGATCCTGAAGCTTTCTTT,TRBV5-1,.,TRBJ1-1,.
CASSVTGNTEAFF,TGTGCCAGCAGCGTGACAGGGAACACTGAAGCTTTCTTT,TRBV9,.,TRBJ1-1,once
CASSSGLYGYTF,TGTGCCAGCAGTTCAGGACTATATGGCTACACCTTC,TRBV28,.,TRBJ1-2,.
CASSGGVYGYEQYF,TGTGCCAGCAGCGGCGGGGTCTACGGCTACGAGCAGTACTTC,TRBV28,.,TRBJ2-7,once
CASRVAAAYEQYF,TGTGCCAGCAGAGTAGCAGCCGCCTACGAGCAGTACTTC,TRBV12-3/TRBV12-4,.,TRBJ2-7,.
CASSLAAPGASGRVQETQYF,TGCGCCAGCAGCTTGGCTGCCCCCGGGGCTAGCGGGAGGGTCCAAGAGACCCAGTACTTC,TRBV5-1,TRBD2,TRBJ2-5,.
CASSFNPDTQYF,TGTGCCAGCAGTTTCAATCCAGATACGCAGTATTTT,TRBV12-3/TRBV12-4,.,TRBJ2-3,.
CASSRSFGGGNTGELFF,TGTGCCAGCAGCCGCTCCTTCGGCGGGGGGAACACCGGGGAGCTGTTTTTT,TRBV27,TRBD2,TRBJ2-2,.
CASSQNRGPYNEQFF,TGTGCCAGCAGCCAAAACAGGGGGCCTTACAATGAGCAGTTCTTC,TRBV3-1/TRBV3-2,TRBD1,TRBJ2-1,.
CAPSDGGGNQPQHF,TGCGCCCCCAGCGACGGGGGGGGCAATCAGCCCCAGCATTTT,TRBV5-1,.,TRBJ1-5,.
CAISVQTGGTSYEQYF,TGTGCCATCAGTGTCCAAACCGGGGGGACCTCCTACGAGCAGTACTTC,TRBV10-3,TRBD2,TRBJ2-7,.
CASSLDPQGRTEAFF,TGTGCCAGCAGCTTAGACCCACAGGGCCGGACTGAAGCTTTCTTT,TRBV7-8,.,TRBJ1-1,.
CASSPRPGLSNYGYTF,TGTGCCAGCAGCCCGCGACCGGGACTGTCTAACTATGGCTACACCTTC,TRBV3-1/TRBV3-2,.,TRBJ1-2,.
CASSATGTASGNTIYF,TGTGCCAGCAGCGCGACTGGGACAGCCTCTGGAAACACCATATATTTT,TRBV3-1/TRBV3-2,TRBD1,TRBJ1-3,.
CASSRHRTGEQYF,TGTGCCAGCAGCCGACACCGGACAGGCGAGCAGTACTTC,TRBV3-1/TRBV3-2,TRBD1,TRBJ2-7,.
CASTVTRQEAFF,TGTGCCAGCACTGTTACAAGACAAGAAGCTTTCTTT,TRBV12-3/TRBV12-4,.,TRBJ1-1,.
CATSDPGTGSCTIYF,TGTGCCACCAGTGATCCGGGGACAGGGTCCTGCACCATATATTTT,TRBV24-1,TRBD1,TRBJ1-3,.
CASSPAGGRGEQFF,TGTGCCAGCAGCCCCGCCGGGGGTCGCGGTGAGCAGTTCTTC,TRBV3-1/TRBV3-2,.,TRBJ2-1,.
CASSMADSPLHF,TGTGCCAGTAGTATGGCGGATTCACCCCTCCACTTT,TRBV19,.,TRBJ1-6,.
CASSFGPNREVSGNTIYF,TGTGCCAGCAGCTTTGGACCAAACAGGGAAGTCTCTGGAAACACCATATATTTT,TRBV12-1,.,TRBJ1-3,.
CSVGQGRAEAFF,TGCAGCGTGGGACAGGGGAGGGCTGAAGCTTTCTTT,TRBV29-1,TRBD1,TRBJ1-1,.
CASSDSLGARTGELFF,TGTGCCAGCAGTGACTCGCTGGGGGCGCGCACCGGGGAGCTGTTTTTT,TRBV6-4,.,TRBJ2-2,.
CASSHSLLAGAADTQYF,TGTGCCAGCAGCCATTCCCTTTTAGCGGGGGCGGCAGATACGCAGTATTTT,TRBV4-2,TRBD2,TRBJ2-3,.
CSASGPRYTGNLYEQYF,TGCAGTGCTAGTGGGCCGAGGTACACAGGGAATTTGTACGAGCAGTACTTC,TRBV20-1,.,TRBJ2-7,.
CASREVEGGFTEAFF,TGTGCCAGCAGGGAAGTAGAGGGGGGGTTCACTGAAGCTTTCTTT,TRBV7-2,.,TRBJ1-1,.
CASSILGGRPQHF,TGTGCCAGTAGTATTCTGGGGGGAAGGCCCCAGCATTTT,TRBV19,.,TRBJ1-5,.
CASSTNPGLGEKLFF,TGCGCCAGCAGCACCAACCCGGGGTTAGGTGAAAAACTGTTTTTT,TRBV5-1,.,TRBJ1-4,.
CAWRLGGGFRTGELFF,TGTGCCTGGAGGCTTGGCGGGGGCTTCCGTACCGGGGAGCTGTTTTTT,TRBV30,.,TRBJ2-2,.
CASSEQGISYEQYF,TGTGCCAGCAGTGAGCAGGGGATCTCCTACGAGCAGTACTTC,TRBV2,.,TRBJ2-7,.
CASSPGLAPGTGELFF,TGTGCCAGCAGCCCGGGACTAGCCCCTGGGACCGGGGAGCTGTTTTTT,TRBV7-3,TRBD2,TRBJ2-2,.
CAISASLDRINTEAFF,TGTGCCATCAGTGCGAGCCTGGACAGGATCAACACTGAAGCTTTCTTT,TRBV10-3,TRBD1,TRBJ1-1,.
CASSPAFGSYEQYF,TGTGCCAGCTCACCAGCCTTTGGCAGCTACGAGCAGTACTTC,TRBV18,.,TRBJ2-7,.
CASSRSGVGDFTGELFF,TGTGCCAGCTCCCGCTCGGGGGTTGGAGACTTCACCGGGGAGCTGTTTTTT,TRBV18,.,TRBJ2-2,medium-sized